The 7 T cell receptor beta chains given below trace back to one sample, sequenced in a study of T-cell reconstitution after alpha-beta-depleted transplantation in children. Using unique molecular identifiers, the investigators prepared the TCRbeta library. Each CDR3 protein gets one entry after TCRdb re-called the PCR reads with MiXCR. Of over 200,000 distinct CDR3 sequences listed, under 20% are singletons. The sequencing used PBMCs, mostly from graft donor cells, collected 360 days after TCRalphabeta/CD19-depleted stem cell transplant. All receptors derive from a male patient between 2 and 9 years old who had a stem cell transplant for acute lymphoblastic leukemia, so the T cells may come from the graft donor.

This clonotype was counted only a few times. This chain uses TRBV7-9 with TRBJ1-1, with 12 bases lining up with TRBD1. This CDR3 is built from 15 residues. With 5 bases clipped from V and 7 bases from J, the junction kept 8 bases outside the gene matches. Germline values: CDR1 SEHNR, CDR2 FQNEAQ (reference sequence). The CDR3 protein is CASSKGDRGQDEAFF. The CDR3 coding sequence is TGTGCCAGCAGCAAAGGGGACAGGGGGCAAGATGAAGCTTTCTTT. The variable domain in full, with the rest retrieved from reference TRBV7-9 and TRBJ1-1, is DTGVSQNPRHKITKRGQNVTFRCDPISEHNRLYWYRQTLGQGPEFLTYFQNEAQLEKSRLLSDRFSAERPKGSFSTLEIQRTEQGDSAMYLCASSKGDRGQDEAFFGQGTRLTVV.

This clonotype has just a few counts. The chain combines TRBV5-1 with TRBJ2-5, with D unclear. The V gene's germline CDR1 is SGHRS and CDR2 YFSETQ. V was pared by 0 bases and J by 3 bases, with 9 bases between. The CDR3 has 14 amino acids. The CDR3: CASSLVNLEETQYF. CDR3 sequence (DNA): TGCGCCAGCAGCTTGGTGAACTTGGAAGAGACCCAGTACTTC.

The CDR3 is CASSLGGAQAYNEQFF. The CDR3 DNA reads as TGCGCCAGCAGCTTGGGGGGGGCCCAGGCCTACAATGAGCAGTTCTTC. The V call is TRBV5-1, the J call TRBJ2-1; either TRBD1 or TRBD2 may supply D (6 bases each). The CDR3 is 16 residues long. V dropped 0 bases and J dropped 2 bases, with 12 bases sitting between them. The germline CDR1 and CDR2 sequences are SGHRS and YFSETQ.

The sample holds a few counts of this clonotype. This chain joins TRBV25-1 and TRBJ2-1; D is possibly TRBD2 (6 bases). The germline CDR1 and CDR2 sequences are MGHDK and SYGVNS. The CDR3 is made up of 15 amino acids. The V gene lost 6 bases and the J gene lost 9 bases, with 21 bases spanning the gap. This chain's CDR3 is CASRSPGLDMGEQFF. CDR3 DNA: TGTGCCAGCAGGTCCCCGGGACTGGATATGGGTGAGCAGTTCTTC.

Note on this clonotype: The junction departs from the called germline gene at one end, perhaps through a read error. The rearrangement joins TRBV6-1 to TRBJ2-1; D possibly corresponds to TRBD2 (6 bases). Germline CDR1 reads MNHNS; CDR2 reads SASEGT. This CDR3 contains 16 residues. The CDR3 spells CASRGSFSGSYNEEFF. CDR3 in DNA: TGTGCCAGCAGGGGATCCTTTAGCGGCTCCTACAATGAGGAGTTCTTC.

This clonotype was observed a handful of times. J is TRBJ2-2 and V is TRBV7-2; 10 bases agree with TRBD1. The trim removed 4 bases at V and 4 bases at J, leaving 6 bases unmatched. This CDR3 has 16 residues. The germline gives CDR1 SGHTA, CDR2 FQGNSA. Here the CDR3 DNA reads TGTGCCAGCAGCTGCTCCGGGACAGGGGCCACCGGGGAGCTGTTTTTT. It encodes CASSCSGTGATGELFF.

The chain employs TRBV6-1 and TRBJ2-7; either TRBD1 or TRBD2 may fit D (6 bases each). The ends were cut back, 4 bases at V and 2 bases at J, with 15 bases in the middle. Germline lookup yields CDR1 MNHNS and CDR2 SASEGT. This CDR3 region has 15 residues. The DNA of the CDR3 is TGTGCCAGCAGTGTGTATGGGGGGCAGCCCTACGAGCAGTACTTC. This translates into CASSVYGGQPYEQYF.